The next 30 T cell receptor beta chains were all read from a single sample in a study of CD8 T cells in Susac syndrome. RNA, at about 0.45 to 1 ug, was reverse transcribed with random hexamers. MiXCR, applied by TCRdb to the immunoSEQ multiplex PCR reads, yields one record per CDR3 protein. The sample lists about 440,000 distinct CDR3 sequences; 85% to 90% were seen once. Material: CD8+ T cells from PBMCs. The receptors shown here come from a human donor with multiple sclerosis.

This clonotype was recorded a few times. The rearrangement uses TRBV5-4 and TRBJ2-3; D possibly corresponds to TRBD1 (5 bases). This CDR3 region has 14 residues. Germline V CDR1 and CDR2: SGHNT, YYREEE (reference sequence). V dropped 4 bases and J dropped 2 bases, with 11 bases sitting between them. The CDR3 sequence is CASSLTDNTDTQYF. The CDR3 nucleotides are TGTGCCAGCAGCCTGACAGATAACACAGATACGCAGTATTTT.

This clonotype was recorded a few times. The V and J genes are TRBV6-1 and TRBJ1-2; 9 bases map to TRBD1. The J segment lost 3 bases and the V segment lost 4 bases, leaving 6 bases of the junction unmatched. Germline loops: CDR1 MNHNS, CDR2 SASEGT. This CDR3 has 15 amino acids. In DNA, the CDR3 is TGTGCCAGCAGTGGACAGGGGGGAAACGACTATGGCTACACCTTC. It encodes CASSGQGGNDYGYTF.

V is TRBV7-9 and J is TRBJ2-7; 7 bases align to TRBD1. J gave up 0 bases and V 6 bases, and 8 bases lay outside the gene matches. Germline lookup yields CDR1 SEHNR and CDR2 FQNEAQ (reference sequence). This CDR3 is 15 amino acids long. The CDR3 here is CASRGDSANSYEQYF. In nucleotides, the CDR3 is TGTGCCAGCAGAGGGGACAGCGCTAACTCCTACGAGCAGTACTTC.

In its sample, this clonotype was seen once. The chain has TRBV12-3 or TRBV12-4 and TRBJ1-4; D remains unclear. There are 15 residues in the CDR3. Trimming cost V 6 bases and J 8 bases, with 19 bases left between them. In nucleotides, the CDR3 is TGTGCCAGCAGCCGAGGACCCCAATCCACGGAAAAACTGTTTTTT. Protein sequence: CASSRGPQSTEKLFF.

The rearrangement joins TRBV12-3 or TRBV12-4 to TRBJ2-2; D not resolved. The CDR3 extends over 16 amino acids. Trimming removed 1 base from V and 3 bases from J, with 12 bases in between. CDR3 sequence: CASSLVIWEHTGELFF. CDR3 bases: TGTGCCAGCAGTTTAGTAATATGGGAACACACCGGGGAGCTGTTTTTT.

This sequence joins TRBV30 and TRBJ2-1, with TRBD1 matching 8 bases. Germline loops: CDR1 GTSNPN, CDR2 SVGIG (reference sequence). The trim removed 1 base at V and 3 bases at J, leaving 5 bases unmatched. CDR3 size: 15 residues. The DNA for the CDR3 is TGTGCCTGGAGTGAATCGGACAGGGACTACAATGAGCAGTTCTTC. Translating it yields CAWSESDRDYNEQFF.

V is TRBV12-3 or TRBV12-4 and J is TRBJ1-6, with a weak D call TRBD1 (5 bases). The germline V and J ends were trimmed by 7 bases and 7 bases, with 14 bases remaining between them. The CDR3 length is 14 residues. The chain's CDR3 is CASTLARDNSPLHF. Written as DNA, the CDR3 is TGTGCCAGCACCTTGGCCAGGGACAATTCACCCCTCCACTTT.

This chain connects TRBV2 to TRBJ2-7; maybe TRBD2 (5 bases). Trimming removed 3 bases at V and 5 bases at J, with 8 bases between. Germline V lookup: CDR1 SNHLY, CDR2 FYNNEI. The CDR3 is made up of 12 amino acids. CDR3 coding DNA: TGTGCCAGCAGTGACGGGATAGACGAGCAGTACTTC. Translated: CASSDGIDEQYF.

The genes are TRBV5-5 and TRBJ1-1, with TRBD1 as a possible D gene (6 bases). Germline V gene sequence: CDR1 SGHKS, CDR2 YYEKEE (reference sequence). The CDR3 is 13 residues long. V was shortened by 1 base and J by 8 bases, with 12 bases between the two germline ends. The CDR3 coding sequence is TGTGCCAGCAGCTTGCCAGGGGCCTCGGAAGCTTTCTTT. Translated, it gives CASSLPGASEAFF.

The chain links TRBV11-2 to TRBJ1-2, with TRBD1 identical over 9 bases. The CDR3 loop spans 13 amino acids. V was pared by 6 bases and J by 7 bases, with 6 bases of the junction left unmatched. The germline gives CDR1 SGHAT, CDR2 FQNNGV. This chain's CDR3 is CASSPGTGIGYTF. The CDR3 DNA reads TGTGCCAGCAGTCCCGGGACAGGGATTGGCTACACCTTC.

The V and J genes are TRBV4-1 and TRBJ1-1; D is unresolved. From germline, CDR1 is MGHRA and CDR2 YSYEKL. V was pared by 0 bases and J by 2 bases, with 7 bases between. The CDR3 has 14 amino acids. CDR3 sequence (DNA): TGCGCCAGCAGCCAAGATCAATATAACACTGAAGCTTTCTTT. It encodes CASSQDQYNTEAFF.

The chain carries TRBV9 and TRBJ2-7, with D perhaps TRBD1 (5 bases). The CDR3 runs to 15 residues. Trimming cost V 1 base and J 4 bases, with 15 bases left between them. CDR1 SGDLS and CDR2 YYNGEE come from the germline V gene. CDR3 loop: CASSVYATETYEQYF. The CDR3 coding sequence is TGTGCCAGCAGCGTATATGCGACAGAGACTTACGAGCAGTACTTC. Based on the CDR3 plus reference TRBV9 and TRBJ2-7, the full variable domain is DSGVTQTPKHLITATGQRVTLRCSPRSGDLSVYWYQQSLDQGLQFLIQYYNGEERAKGNILERFSAQQFPDLHSELNLSSLELGDSALYFCASSVYATETYEQYFGPGTRLTVT.

This clonotype was seen a single time. V and J are TRBV30 and TRBJ2-1; either TRBD1 or TRBD2 may supply D (5 bases each). Trimming removed 4 bases from V and 7 bases from J, with 17 bases in between. The CDR3 has 14 amino acids. Germline lookup yields CDR1 GTSNPN and CDR2 SVGIG (reference sequence). The CDR3 nucleotides are TGTGCCTGGATTGAAATGGGGGTCGGAAATGAGCAGTTCTTC. Translated, it gives CAWIEMGVGNEQFF.

This chain connects TRBV27 to TRBJ2-7, with 7 bases aligning to TRBD1. The J segment lost 2 bases and the V segment lost 3 bases, leaving 1 base of the junction unmatched. CDR1 and CDR2 from the germline V gene are MNHEY and SMNVEV (reference sequence). This CDR3 is 13 amino acids long. The CDR3 here is CASSFDRAYEQYF. CDR3 nucleotide sequence: TGTGCCAGCAGTTTTGACAGGGCCTACGAGCAGTACTTC.

The chain couples TRBV18 to TRBJ2-1; the D gene is possibly TRBD1 (5 bases). Germline values: CDR1 KGHSH, CDR2 LQKENI. V was shortened by 0 bases and J by 7 bases, with 7 bases between the two germline ends. This CDR3 region has 13 residues. CDR3 region: CASSPPKGNEQFF. The CDR3 DNA reads as TGTGCCAGCTCACCACCGAAGGGGAATGAGCAGTTCTTC.

This clonotype was seen once. The J gene is TRBJ2-6, the V gene TRBV7-8, with D unclear. Germline V gene lookup returns CDR1 SGHVS and CDR2 FQNEAQ. Trimming cost V 4 bases and J 3 bases, with 7 bases left between them. The CDR3 has 14 residues. Here the CDR3 DNA reads TGTGCCAGCAGCTCCCCCTATGGGGCCAACGTCCTGACTTTC. This sequence encodes CASSSPYGANVLTF.

V usage is TRBV6-5 and J usage is TRBJ1-1; D is perhaps TRBD1 (5 bases). Germline CDR1 MNHEY, CDR2 SVGAGI. CDR3 size: 14 residues. V lost 5 bases, J lost 4 bases, and 14 bases lay in between. The CDR3 bases are TGTGCCAGCAGTAATCTCGCAGGGACCACTGAAGCTTTCTTT. The encoded protein is CASSNLAGTTEAFF.

This chain uses TRBV7-9 with TRBJ1-2; D is ambiguous. CDR3 size: 14 residues. V lost 5 bases and J lost 4, with 14 bases in between. Germline V gene lookup returns CDR1 SEHNR and CDR2 FQNEAQ (reference sequence). CDR3 amino acids: CASSPWTEPYGYTF. CDR3 bases: TGTGCCAGCAGCCCTTGGACGGAGCCCTATGGCTACACCTTC.

CDR3 in amino acids: CSVVWDRNYGYTF. CDR3 bases: TGCAGCGTTGTGTGGGACAGAAACTATGGCTACACCTTC. The rearrangement links TRBV29-1 to TRBJ1-2, with TRBD1 matching 7 bases. The V segment lost 4 bases and the J segment 2 bases; nucleotides outside the gene matches: 4. Germline V lookup: CDR1 SQVTM, CDR2 ANQGSEA. The CDR3 has 13 amino acids.

The count of this clonotype is one. The J gene is TRBJ2-1, the V gene TRBV27; D might be TRBD1 (5 bases). The CDR3 covers 11 residues. From germline, CDR1 is MNHEY and CDR2 SMNVEV (reference sequence). V dropped 6 bases and J dropped 8 bases, with 8 bases sitting between them. In DNA, the CDR3 is TGTGCCAGCAGAGGGGTTGATGAGCAGTTCTTC. This encodes CASRGVDEQFF.

V and J are TRBV10-1 and TRBJ2-1; possible D gene TRBD1, 6 bases. The CDR3 sequence is 15 residues long. V shed 3 bases and J shed 0 bases, with 9 bases lying between them. The germline V gene encodes CDR1 WNHNN and CDR2 SYGVQD (reference sequence). The CDR3 region has the DNA TGCGCCAGCAGTGAAAAGGGGGACTCCTACAATGAGCAGTTCTTC. It codes for CASSEKGDSYNEQFF.

This clonotype appeared once. V is TRBV27 and J is TRBJ2-1, with unresolved D. The CDR3 contains 16 residues. Germline CDR1 is MNHEY and CDR2 is SMNVEV (reference sequence). The V and J ends lost 4 bases and 6 bases respectively, with 19 bases between them. The CDR3 DNA follows: TGTGCCAGCAGTTCCTACGCCGCCCCTACGGGCAATGAGCAGTTCTTC. This sequence encodes CASSSYAAPTGNEQFF.

DNA of the CDR3: TGTGCCAGCAGTTACTCGAAAATGGGACAGAACTACGAGCAGTACTTC. It encodes CASSYSKMGQNYEQYF. V usage is TRBV6-5 and J usage is TRBJ2-7; TRBD1 agrees at 7 bases. CDR3 length: 16 residues. V lost 0 bases to trimming and J lost 3 bases; unmatched junction nucleotides: 8. From germline, CDR1 is MNHEY and CDR2 SVGAGI.

This chain connects TRBV7-9 to TRBJ2-3; D not certain. This CDR3 comprises 15 residues. Germline loops: CDR1 SEHNR, CDR2 FQNEAQ (reference sequence). The V end lost 2 bases, the J end lost 2 bases, and 11 bases lay between the germline ends. In DNA form, the CDR3 reads TGTGCCAGCAGCTTAAGTGGGCCTTACACAGATACGCAGTATTTT. Translation: CASSLSGPYTDTQYF.

The chain recombines TRBV3-1 with TRBJ2-7, with D unresolved. The germline V gene has CDR1 LGHDT and CDR2 YNNKEL (reference sequence). Between the trimmed V and J ends, which lost 2 bases and 2 bases, there was a span of 10 bases. This CDR3 region has 14 residues. The CDR3 region is CASSQSRQAYEQYF. Written as DNA, the CDR3 is TGTGCCAGCAGCCAAAGTCGGCAGGCCTACGAGCAGTACTTC.

On this clonotype: A junction boundary mismatches the germline segment, possibly from a read error. V is TRBV7-6 and J is TRBJ2-2; TRBD1 aligns across 11 bases. The CDR3 consists of 16 residues. Germline loops: CDR1 SGHVS, CDR2 FNYEAQ. DNA for the CDR3: TGTGCCAGCAGCCCCGGGACAGGGGGTATCACCGGGAAGCTGTTTTTT. Translating it yields CASSPGTGGITGKLFF.

In DNA form, the CDR3 reads TGTGCCAGCAGCTTAGGCGTTGAGGGGGACACTGAAGCTTTCTTT. Translated: CASSLGVEGDTEAFF. The chain uses TRBV7-9 and TRBJ1-1; TRBD1 might be the D (6 bases). This CDR3 has 15 residues. Trimming cost V 1 base and J 3 bases, with 12 bases left between them. CDR1 is SEHNR and CDR2 is FQNEAQ in the germline V gene (reference sequence).

The rearrangement uses TRBV6-5 and TRBJ2-7; D call uncertain. V shed 0 bases and J shed 0 bases, with 6 bases lying between them. Germline CDR1 is MNHEY and CDR2 is SVGAGI. The CDR3 runs 14 residues. CDR3 DNA: TGTGCCAGCAGTTACTCGACCATCTCCTACGAGCAGTACTTC. This codes for CASSYSTISYEQYF.

This clonotype appeared a single time. V and J are TRBV24-1 and TRBJ2-1; TRBD2 might be the D (7 bases). Trimming took 9 bases from V and 7 from J, leaving 18 bases between them. Per germline, CDR1 KGHDR and CDR2 SFDVKD. The CDR3 length is 14 residues. DNA for the CDR3: TGTGCCACCGGCCATGGGGGGGCGGGGAATGAGCAGTTCTTC. This encodes CATGHGGAGNEQFF.

V gene TRBV4-1 combines with J gene TRBJ2-1; D remains ambiguous. V lost 0 bases, J lost 5 bases, and 8 bases lay in between. There are 14 residues in the CDR3. The germline V gene encodes CDR1 MGHRA and CDR2 YSYEKL. The CDR3 DNA reads as TGCGCCAGCAGCCAAGAATCGGCGAACAATGAGCAGTTCTTC. This sequence encodes CASSQESANNEQFF.